This TCR beta chain was captured in a study of spatial heterogeneity in lung cancer. Study-level background: Samples came from 70 to 80 TRACERx patients with untreated early-stage lung cancer.

Individually, TCR cDNA molecules were each labelled with a unique molecular identifier. TCRdb used MiXCR to reprocess the 5' RACE reads, holding one entry per CDR3 protein. The repertoire holds about 120,000 distinct CDR3 sequences, over 9% seen once, with roughly 17% in the top ten. Time point in this sample: blood at routine non-recurrence follow-up after resection. Extraction of whole RNA from tumor, nontumor lung or frozen PBMC preceded unsorted sequencing. Points from the study as a whole: Detection of ubiquitous tumor TCRs in blood was higher at resection than follow-up.

Germline-derived CDR1 and CDR2 are DFQATT and SNEGSKA (reference sequence). The ends lost 3 bases at V and 8 bases at J; junction bases unmatched: 9. CDR3 size: 15 residues. Many counts were recorded for this clonotype. The antigen is not known. V usage is TRBV20-1 and J usage is TRBJ2-3; 12 bases match TRBD2. This TCR came from a male donor with early-stage non-small cell lung cancer. The sample here was PBMCs, taken at follow-up. CDR3 in amino acids: CSASLGTSGQSTQYF. The CDR3 DNA sequence: TGCAGTGCTAGCCTTGGGACTAGCGGGCAGAGTACGCAGTATTTT.